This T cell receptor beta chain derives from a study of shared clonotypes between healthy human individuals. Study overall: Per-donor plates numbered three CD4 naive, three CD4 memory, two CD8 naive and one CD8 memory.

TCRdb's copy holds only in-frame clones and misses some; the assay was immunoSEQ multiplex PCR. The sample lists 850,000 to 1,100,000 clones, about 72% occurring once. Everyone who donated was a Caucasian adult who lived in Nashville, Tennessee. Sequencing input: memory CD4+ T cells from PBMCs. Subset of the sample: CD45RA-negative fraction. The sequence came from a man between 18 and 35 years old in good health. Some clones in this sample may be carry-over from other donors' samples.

As DNA, the CDR3 is TGTGCCAGCAGTCCCGCAAACAGGGGAACAGATACGCAGTATTTT. Translating gives CASSPANRGTDTQYF. The gene calls are TRBV28 and TRBJ2-3, with TRBD1 identical over 7 bases. V lost 5 bases, J lost 3 bases, and 8 bases stayed unmatched. The CDR3 sequence is 15 residues long. CDR1 is MDHEN, CDR2 SYDVKM, per germline.